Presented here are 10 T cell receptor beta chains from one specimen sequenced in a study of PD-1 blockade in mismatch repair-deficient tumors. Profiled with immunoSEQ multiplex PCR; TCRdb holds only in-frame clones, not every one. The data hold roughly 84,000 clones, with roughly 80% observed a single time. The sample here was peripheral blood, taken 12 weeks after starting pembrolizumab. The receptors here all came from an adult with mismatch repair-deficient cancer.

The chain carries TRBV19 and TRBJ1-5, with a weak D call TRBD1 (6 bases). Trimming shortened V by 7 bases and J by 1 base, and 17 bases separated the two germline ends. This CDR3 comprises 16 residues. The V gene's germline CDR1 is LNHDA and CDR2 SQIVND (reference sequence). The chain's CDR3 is CASKSLEGGSNQPQHF. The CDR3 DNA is TGTGCCAGTAAATCGTTGGAGGGGGGGAGCAATCAGCCCCAGCATTTT.

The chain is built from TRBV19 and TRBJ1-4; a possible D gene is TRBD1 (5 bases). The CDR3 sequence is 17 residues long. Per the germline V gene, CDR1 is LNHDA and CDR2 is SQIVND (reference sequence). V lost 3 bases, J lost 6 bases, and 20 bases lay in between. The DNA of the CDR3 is TGTGCCAGTAGTATCATCAACGTGGGACGGTCTTATGAAAAACTGTTTTTT. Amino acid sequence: CASSIINVGRSYEKLFF.

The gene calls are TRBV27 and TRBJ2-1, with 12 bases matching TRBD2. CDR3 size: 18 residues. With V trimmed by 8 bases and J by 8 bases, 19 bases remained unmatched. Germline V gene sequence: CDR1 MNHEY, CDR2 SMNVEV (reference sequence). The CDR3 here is CASQAGGFLTSGSYEQFF. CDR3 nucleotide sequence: TGTGCCAGCCAGGCAGGGGGCTTCTTGACTAGCGGGAGTTATGAGCAGTTCTTC.

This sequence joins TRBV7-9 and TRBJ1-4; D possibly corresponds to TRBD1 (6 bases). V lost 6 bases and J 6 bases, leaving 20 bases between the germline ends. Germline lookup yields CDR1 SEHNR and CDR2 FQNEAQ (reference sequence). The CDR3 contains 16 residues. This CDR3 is CASSEGSGHLDEKLFF. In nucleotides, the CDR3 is TGTGCCAGCAGTGAGGGATCGGGACACTTGGATGAAAAACTGTTTTTT.

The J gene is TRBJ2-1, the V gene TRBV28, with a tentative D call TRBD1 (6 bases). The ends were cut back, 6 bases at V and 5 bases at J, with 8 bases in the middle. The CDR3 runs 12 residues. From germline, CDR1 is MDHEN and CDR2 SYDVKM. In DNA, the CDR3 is TGTGCCAGCAGCCGGACAGACAATGAGCAGTTCTTC. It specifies CASSRTDNEQFF.

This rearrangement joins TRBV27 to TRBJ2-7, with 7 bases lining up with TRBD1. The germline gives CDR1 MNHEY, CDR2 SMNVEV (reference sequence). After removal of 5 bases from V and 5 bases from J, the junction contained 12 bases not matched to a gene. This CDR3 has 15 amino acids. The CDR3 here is CASSPRQGFGNEQYF. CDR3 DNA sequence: TGTGCCAGCAGTCCCCGACAGGGTTTTGGCAACGAGCAGTACTTC.

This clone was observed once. CDR3 coding DNA: TGTGCCAGCAGCCCTGTGACTAGCGGGAGACACGAGCAGTACTTC. This gives the protein CASSPVTSGRHEQYF. The chain joins TRBV7-8 to TRBJ2-7; 12 bases map to TRBD2. This CDR3 is built from 15 residues. The V and J ends lost 5 bases and 5 bases, in that order; junction bases with no gene match: 7. CDR1 and CDR2 from the germline V gene are SGHVS and FQNEAQ.

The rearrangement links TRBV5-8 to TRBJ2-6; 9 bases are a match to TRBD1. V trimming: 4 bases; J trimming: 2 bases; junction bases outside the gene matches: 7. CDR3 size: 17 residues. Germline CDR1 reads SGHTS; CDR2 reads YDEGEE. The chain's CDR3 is CASSGGQGIAGANVLTF. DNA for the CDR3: TGTGCCAGCAGCGGTGGACAGGGGATTGCTGGGGCCAACGTCCTGACTTTC. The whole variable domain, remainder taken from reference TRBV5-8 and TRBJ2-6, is EAGVTQSPTHLIKTRGQQATLRCSPISGHTSVYWYQQALGLGLQFLLWYDEGEERNRGNFPPRFSGRQFPNYSSELNVNALELEDSALYLCASSGGQGIAGANVLTFGAGSRLTVL.

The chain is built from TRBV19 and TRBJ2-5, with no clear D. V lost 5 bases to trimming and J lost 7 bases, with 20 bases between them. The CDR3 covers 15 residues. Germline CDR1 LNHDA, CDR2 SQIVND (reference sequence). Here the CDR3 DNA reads TGTGCCAGTAGTCCTCCAGCCGCCAGGATGGGGACCCAGTACTTC. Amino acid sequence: CASSPPAARMGTQYF. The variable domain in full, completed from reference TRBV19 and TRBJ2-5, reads DGGITQSPKYLFRKEGQNVTLSCEQNLNHDAMYWYRQDPGQGLRLIYYSQIVNDFQKGDIAEGYSVSREKKESFPLTVTSAQKNPTAFYLCASSPPAARMGTQYFGPGTRLLVL.

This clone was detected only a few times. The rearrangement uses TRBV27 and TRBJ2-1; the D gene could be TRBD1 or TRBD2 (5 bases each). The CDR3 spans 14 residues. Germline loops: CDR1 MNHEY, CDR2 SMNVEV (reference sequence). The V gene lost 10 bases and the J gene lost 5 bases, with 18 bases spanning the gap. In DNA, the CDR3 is TGTGCCAAATGGGGGAGTACAAGGGACAATGAGCAGTTCTTC. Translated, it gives CAKWGSTRDNEQFF.